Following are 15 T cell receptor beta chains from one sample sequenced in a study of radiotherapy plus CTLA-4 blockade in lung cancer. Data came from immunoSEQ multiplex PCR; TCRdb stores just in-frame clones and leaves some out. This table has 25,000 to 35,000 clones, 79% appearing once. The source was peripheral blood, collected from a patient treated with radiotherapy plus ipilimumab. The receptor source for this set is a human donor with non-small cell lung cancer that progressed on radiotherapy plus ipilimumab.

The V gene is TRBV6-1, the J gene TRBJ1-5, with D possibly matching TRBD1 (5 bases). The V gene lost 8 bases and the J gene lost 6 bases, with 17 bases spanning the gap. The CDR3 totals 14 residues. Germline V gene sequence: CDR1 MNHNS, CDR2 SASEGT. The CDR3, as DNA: TGTGCCAGCCACTTCAGGGCTGGCAGTCAGCCCCAGCATTTT. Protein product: CASHFRAGSQPQHF.

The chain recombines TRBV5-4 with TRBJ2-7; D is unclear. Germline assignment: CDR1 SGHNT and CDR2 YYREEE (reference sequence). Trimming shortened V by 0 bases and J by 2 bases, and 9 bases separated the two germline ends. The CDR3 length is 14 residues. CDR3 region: CASSLDAAAYEQYF. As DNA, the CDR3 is TGTGCCAGCAGCTTGGACGCAGCAGCCTACGAGCAGTACTTC.

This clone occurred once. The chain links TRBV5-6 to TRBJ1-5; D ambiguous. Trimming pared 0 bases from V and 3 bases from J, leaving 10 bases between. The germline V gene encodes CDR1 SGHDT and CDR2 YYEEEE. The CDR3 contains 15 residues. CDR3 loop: CASSLGQLTNQPQHF. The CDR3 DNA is TGTGCCAGCAGCTTGGGGCAGCTTACCAATCAGCCCCAGCATTTT. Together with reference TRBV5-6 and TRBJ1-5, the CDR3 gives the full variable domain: DAGVTQSPTHLIKTRGQQVTLRCSPKSGHDTVSWYQQALGQGPQFIFQYYEEEERQRGNFPDRFSGHQFPNYSSELNVNALLLGDSALYLCASSLGQLTNQPQHFGDGTRLSIL.

For the CDR3, the DNA is TGTGCCAGTAGTAATCCCTTCACCGTGGTTGAGACCGGGGAGCTGTTTTTT. Translation gives CASSNPFTVVETGELFF. V is TRBV19 and J is TRBJ2-2; D gene ambiguous. CDR3 size: 17 residues. The ends were cut back, 4 bases at V and 5 bases at J, with 20 bases in the middle. CDR1 and CDR2 (germline): LNHDA, SQIVND (reference sequence).

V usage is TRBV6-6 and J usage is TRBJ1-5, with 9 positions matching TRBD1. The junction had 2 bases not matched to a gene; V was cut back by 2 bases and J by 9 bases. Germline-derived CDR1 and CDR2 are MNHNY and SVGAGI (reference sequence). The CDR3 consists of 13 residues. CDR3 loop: CASSYQGQGPQHF. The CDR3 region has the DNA TGTGCCAGCAGTTACCAGGGACAGGGGCCCCAGCATTTT.

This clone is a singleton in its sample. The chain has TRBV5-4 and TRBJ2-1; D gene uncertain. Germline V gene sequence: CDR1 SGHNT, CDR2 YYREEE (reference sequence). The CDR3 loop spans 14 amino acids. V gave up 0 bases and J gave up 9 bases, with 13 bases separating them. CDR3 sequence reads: CASSLALGSPEQFF. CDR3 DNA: TGTGCCAGCAGCTTGGCCCTCGGCAGTCCTGAGCAGTTCTTC.

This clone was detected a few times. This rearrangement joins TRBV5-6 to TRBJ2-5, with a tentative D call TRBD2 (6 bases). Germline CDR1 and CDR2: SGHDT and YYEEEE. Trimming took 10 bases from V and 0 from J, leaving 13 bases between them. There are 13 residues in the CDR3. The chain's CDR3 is CAGGRLHQETQYF. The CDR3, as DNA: TGTGCCGGAGGGCGACTTCACCAAGAGACCCAGTACTTC. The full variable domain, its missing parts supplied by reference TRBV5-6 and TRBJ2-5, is DAGVTQSPTHLIKTRGQQVTLRCSPKSGHDTVSWYQQALGQGPQFIFQYYEEEERQRGNFPDRFSGHQFPNYSSELNVNALLLGDSALYLCAGGRLHQETQYFGPGTRLLVL.

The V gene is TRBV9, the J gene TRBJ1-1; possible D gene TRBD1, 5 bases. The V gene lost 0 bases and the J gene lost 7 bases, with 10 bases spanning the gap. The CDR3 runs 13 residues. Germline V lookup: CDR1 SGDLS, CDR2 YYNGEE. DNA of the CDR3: TGTGCCAGCAGCGTAGGCGGGGGAGGTGAAGCTTTCTTT. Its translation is CASSVGGGGEAFF.

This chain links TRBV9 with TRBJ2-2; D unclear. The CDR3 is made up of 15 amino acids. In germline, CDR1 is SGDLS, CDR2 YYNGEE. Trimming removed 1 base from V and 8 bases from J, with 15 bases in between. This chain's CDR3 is CASSVLETHSGELFF. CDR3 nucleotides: TGTGCCAGCAGCGTATTGGAGACACACTCAGGGGAGCTGTTTTTT.

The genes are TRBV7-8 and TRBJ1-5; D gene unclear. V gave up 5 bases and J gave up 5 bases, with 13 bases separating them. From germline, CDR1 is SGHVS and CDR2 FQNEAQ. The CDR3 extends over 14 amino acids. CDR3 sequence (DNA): TGTGCCAGCAGCCTCTACAGAACCGATCAGCCCCAGCATTTT. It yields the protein CASSLYRTDQPQHF.

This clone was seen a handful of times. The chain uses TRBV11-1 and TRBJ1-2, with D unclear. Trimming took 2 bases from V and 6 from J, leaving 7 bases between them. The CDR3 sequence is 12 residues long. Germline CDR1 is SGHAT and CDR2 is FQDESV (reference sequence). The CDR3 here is CASSLMADGYTF. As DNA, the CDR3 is TGTGCCAGCAGCTTAATGGCGGATGGCTACACCTTC.

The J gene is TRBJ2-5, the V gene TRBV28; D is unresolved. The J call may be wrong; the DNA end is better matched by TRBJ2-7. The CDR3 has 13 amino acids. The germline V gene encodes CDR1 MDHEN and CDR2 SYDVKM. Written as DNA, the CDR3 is TGTGCCAGCAGTGTACCAATGGGGTACGAGCAGTACTTC. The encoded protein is CASSVPMGYEQYF.

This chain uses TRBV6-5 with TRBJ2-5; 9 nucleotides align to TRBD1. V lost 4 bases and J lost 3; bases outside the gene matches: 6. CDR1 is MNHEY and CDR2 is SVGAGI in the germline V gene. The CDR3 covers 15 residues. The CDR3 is CASSSPRDREETQYF. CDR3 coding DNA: TGTGCCAGCAGTTCCCCTCGGGACAGGGAAGAGACCCAGTACTTC.

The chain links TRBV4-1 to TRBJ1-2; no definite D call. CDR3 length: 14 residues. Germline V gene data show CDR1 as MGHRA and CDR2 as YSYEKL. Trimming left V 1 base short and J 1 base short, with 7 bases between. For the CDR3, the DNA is TGCGCCAGCAGCCAAGGACAAGTTAACTATGGCTACACCTTC. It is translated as CASSQGQVNYGYTF.

CDR3 sequence (DNA): TGCGCCAGCAGCCAAATAGGGCAGGCGGGTGCAACTAATGAAAAACTGTTTTTT. Protein sequence: CASSQIGQAGATNEKLFF. The chain has TRBV4-3 and TRBJ1-4, with no clear D. V was clipped by 2 bases and J by 0 bases, with 16 bases between them. This CDR3 has 18 residues. Looked up from germline, CDR1 is LGHNA and CDR2 is YSLEER.